The source of this T cell receptor (beta chain) is a study of OX40 agonist ivuxolimab in advanced cancers. Overall study context: Patients got intravenous ivuxolimab at 0.01 to 10 mg/kg every 2 weeks. Findings of the study overall: Expanded peripheral T cells had an undetermined antigen specificity. Compared with CD4+, CD8+ T cells on average had more expanded clones. Doses of 0.1 to 3.0 mg/kg were accompanied by clonal expansion of CD4+ and CD8+ blood T cells by week 6.

Produced via immunoSEQ multiplex PCR; TCRdb's table is partial and in-frame only. The sample records 60,000 to 95,000 clones, roughly 84% being singletons. Of note for this clone: The antigen remains unidentified.

The source was CD4+ or CD8+ T cells sorted from blood, collected in a trial of the OX40 agonist ivuxolimab. The clonotype originates from an adult with an advanced solid tumor such as melanoma, head and neck, liver or kidney cancer.

The CDR3 is CASTEQTAGGEYF. In DNA form, the CDR3 reads TGTGCCAGCACCGAACAGACAGCGGGAGGAGAGTACTTC. The rearrangement joins TRBV6-1 to TRBJ2-7; 9 bases are shared with TRBD2. CDR1 and CDR2 from the germline V gene are MNHNS and SASEGT. The CDR3 extends over 13 amino acids. J gave up 11 bases and V 7 bases, and 12 bases lay outside the gene matches.